Ten or more counts support the clone carrying this TCR beta chain. Antigen unknown. TCRdb recomputed calls from the 5' RACE reads with MiXCR, one row per CDR3 protein. Found here are over 60,000 distinct CDR3 sequences, 5.3% of them singletons; the top ten hold about 2%. This sample is part of a study of CD8 T cells in ankylosing spondylitis. Whole-study results and caveats: One TCR beta motif, made up of about 8 highly homologous variants, appeared characteristic of ankylosing spondylitis blood.

V was shortened by 2 bases and J by 1 base, with 14 bases between the two germline ends. CDR3 size: 16 residues. From germline, CDR1 is MNHNS and CDR2 SASEGT. Sequenced sample: blood, either unsorted or a sorted T cell fraction (not recorded which). The clonotype was recovered from a male donor with ankylosing spondylitis or in good health (not recorded which). The rearrangement joins TRBV6-1 to TRBJ2-5; D may be TRBD2 (6 bases). This CDR3 is CASSEILLAPQETQYF. The DNA for the CDR3 is TGTGCCAGCAGTGAAATCTTACTAGCTCCCCAAGAGACCCAGTACTTC.